These 22 T cell receptor beta chains were all obtained from the same sample, sequenced in a study of T cell responses to AZD1222 COVID-19 vaccine. TCRdb's copy holds only in-frame clones and misses some; the assay was immunoSEQ multiplex PCR. This table has fewer than 150,000 clones, approximately 84% appearing once. The material sequenced was peripheral blood, taken on day 0 of AZD1222 vaccination. The receptor set was obtained from an adult in good health.

The chain links TRBV20-1 to TRBJ1-2; TRBD1 agrees at 7 bases. This CDR3 comprises 16 residues. Germline lookup yields CDR1 DFQATT and CDR2 SNEGSKA (reference sequence). The ends lost 3 bases at V and 4 bases at J; junction bases unmatched: 14. CDR3 bases: TGCAGTGCTAGTGGATCACCGGGACAGAACCCCTATGGCTACACCTTC. Protein: CSASGSPGQNPYGYTF.

The rearrangement uses TRBV20-1 and TRBJ1-1, with TRBD1 matching 11 bases. With V trimmed by 3 bases and J by 4 bases, 4 bases remained unmatched. The CDR3 is 14 residues long. Germline V gene sequence: CDR1 DFQATT, CDR2 SNEGSKA (reference sequence). The CDR3 spells CSASPGQGGTEAFF. The CDR3 DNA reads TGCAGTGCTAGTCCGGGACAGGGGGGCACTGAAGCTTTCTTT.

The chain employs TRBV4-1 and TRBJ1-6, with 9 bases identical to TRBD1. The V segment lost 4 bases and the J segment 9 bases; nucleotides outside the gene matches: 16. This CDR3 region has 18 residues. CDR1 is MGHRA, CDR2 YSYEKL, per germline. The CDR3 DNA is TGCGCCAGCAGCCGAGGATGGGGGGGACAGGGAGGGATTTCACCCCTCCACTTT. As protein: CASSRGWGGQGGISPLHF.

J is TRBJ2-1 and V is TRBV19; D is unresolved. The germline V and J ends were trimmed by 5 bases and 6 bases, with 5 bases remaining between them. CDR1 LNHDA and CDR2 SQIVND come from the germline V gene (reference sequence). The CDR3 is 11 amino acids. CDR3 loop: CASSLINEQFF. DNA of the CDR3: TGTGCCAGTAGTCTTATCAATGAGCAGTTCTTC.

This chain joins TRBV30 and TRBJ2-1, with D maybe TRBD2 (5 bases). The ends were cut back, 5 bases at V and 7 bases at J, with 9 bases in the middle. Germline V gene sequence: CDR1 GTSNPN, CDR2 SVGIG (reference sequence). CDR3 length equals 11 residues. In DNA form, the CDR3 reads TGTGCCTGGTACGAGGGAAATGAGCAGTTCTTC. Its protein is CAWYEGNEQFF.

The chain joins TRBV7-8 to TRBJ2-4; 13 bases fit TRBD2. The CDR3 length is 16 residues. Germline V gene sequence: CDR1 SGHVS, CDR2 FQNEAQ. J lost 6 bases, V lost 4 bases, and 6 bases had no gene match. The CDR3: CASSSQGLAGINIQYF. As DNA, the CDR3 is TGTGCCAGCAGCTCCCAGGGACTAGCGGGAATAAACATTCAGTACTTC.

This chain uses TRBV12-3 or TRBV12-4 with TRBJ1-6; D gene ambiguous. This CDR3 region has 9 residues. V lost 5 bases, J lost 13 bases, and 3 bases lay in between. CDR3 nucleotides: TGTGCCAGCAGTCCCCCCCTCCACTTT. As protein: CASSPPLHF.

The chain has TRBV28 and TRBJ2-3; D tentatively fits TRBD1 or TRBD2 (6 bases each). Per germline, CDR1 MDHEN and CDR2 SYDVKM. The CDR3 sequence is 13 residues long. The V end was cut by 8 bases, the J end by 2 bases, with 11 bases between. The CDR3 loop reads CASWGADTDTQYF. The CDR3 DNA follows: TGTGCCAGCTGGGGGGCGGACACAGATACGCAGTATTTT.

The chain is built from TRBV28 and TRBJ1-2; D is unclear. CDR3 length: 15 residues. V was cut by 7 bases and J by 3 bases, with 18 bases left in between. Germline CDR1 MDHEN, CDR2 SYDVKM. The CDR3 loop reads CASTTSPSRDYGYTF. CDR3 DNA sequence: TGTGCCAGCACCACTTCGCCCTCACGGGACTATGGCTACACCTTC.

Only one count was recorded for this clone. The chain couples TRBV4-1 to TRBJ2-2; TRBD1 agrees at 9 bases. This CDR3 spans 17 amino acids. Germline V CDR1 and CDR2: MGHRA, YSYEKL. Germline trimming cut 0 bases from V and 4 bases from J; bases unmatched to any gene: 6. The CDR3 DNA reads as TGCGCCAGCAGCCAAGAGAGGAGACAGGGGGTCACCGGGGAGCTGTTTTTT. Translation: CASSQERRQGVTGELFF.

The rearrangement links TRBV6-5 to TRBJ1-4; D perhaps matches TRBD1 (6 bases). The V gene's germline CDR1 is MNHEY and CDR2 SVGAGI. This CDR3 has 15 amino acids. Trimming stripped 6 bases from V and 3 bases from J, with 14 bases between. For the CDR3, the DNA is TGTGCCAGCAGAACACAGGGAGCGGCTAATGAAAAACTGTTTTTT. Its translation is CASRTQGAANEKLFF.

The J gene is TRBJ2-1, the V gene TRBV27; perhaps TRBD1 as D (5 bases). V was pared by 5 bases and J by 6 bases, with 14 bases between. This CDR3 contains 14 residues. Germline loops: CDR1 MNHEY, CDR2 SMNVEV (reference sequence). The CDR3 spells CASSGAGNGNEQFF. The CDR3 nucleotides are TGTGCCAGCAGTGGGGCCGGAAATGGCAATGAGCAGTTCTTC.

The V call is TRBV7-2, the J call TRBJ2-1; no reliable D call. There are 10 residues in the CDR3. V shed 3 bases and J shed 9 bases, with 3 bases lying between them. CDR1 is SGHTA and CDR2 is FQGNSA in the germline V gene. This chain's CDR3 is CASSLSEQFF. CDR3 in DNA: TGTGCCAGCAGCTTGTCTGAGCAGTTCTTC. The full variable domain, with the rest looked up from reference TRBV7-2 and TRBJ2-1, is GAGVSQSPSNKVTEKGKDVELRCDPISGHTALYWYRQSLGQGLEFLIYFQGNSAPDKSGLPSDRFSAERTGGSVSTLTIQRTQQEDSAVYLCASSLSEQFFGPGTRLTVL.

V and J are TRBV10-1 and TRBJ1-3, with 7 positions matching TRBD1. CDR3 length equals 13 residues. V was pared by 8 bases and J by 4 bases, with 5 bases of the junction left unmatched. Germline V CDR1 and CDR2: WNHNN, SYGVQD (reference sequence). CDR3 amino acids: CASQTGVGNTIYF. In DNA form, the CDR3 reads TGCGCCAGCCAAACAGGGGTCGGAAACACCATATATTTT.

The V and J genes are TRBV6-5 and TRBJ2-2; 10 nucleotides match TRBD2. Germline assignment: CDR1 MNHEY and CDR2 SVGAGI. This CDR3 is built from 15 residues. Trimming at V came to 6 bases and at J to 4 bases, leaving 5 bases not matched to a gene. The CDR3: CASSQLAGFTGELFF. The DNA for the CDR3 is TGTGCCAGCAGCCAACTAGCGGGATTCACCGGGGAGCTGTTTTTT.

The chain carries TRBV5-1 and TRBJ2-5; 13 positions match TRBD2. Germline lookup yields CDR1 SGHRS and CDR2 YFSETQ. V shed 7 bases, J shed 3 bases, and the junction held 6 bases outside the gene matches. The CDR3 is 15 amino acids. The CDR3 nucleotides are TGCGCCAGCGGGAGGACTAGCGGGGGCAAAGAGACCCAGTACTTC. Amino acid sequence: CASGRTSGGKETQYF.

V gene TRBV10-1 combines with J gene TRBJ2-3, with D possibly being TRBD1 or TRBD2 (5 bases each). The V gene lost 6 bases and the J gene lost 1 base, with 14 bases spanning the gap. The CDR3 runs to 15 residues. Germline-derived CDR1 and CDR2 are WNHNN and SYGVQD (reference sequence). CDR3 sequence reads: CASSLGAPRTDTQYF. The DNA for the CDR3 is TGCGCCAGCAGCCTCGGGGCGCCGCGCACAGATACGCAGTATTTT.

The V call is TRBV24-1, the J call TRBJ1-5; a possible D gene is TRBD1 (5 bases). Germline V gives CDR1 KGHDR, CDR2 SFDVKD. V was clipped by 2 bases and J by 7 bases, with 11 bases between them. The CDR3 is made up of 14 amino acids. This chain's CDR3 is CATSDSTRGQPQHF. The CDR3, as DNA: TGTGCCACCAGTGATTCGACGAGGGGCCAGCCCCAGCATTTT.

This chain joins TRBV5-1 and TRBJ1-5; 9 nucleotides match TRBD1. Germline V gene sequence: CDR1 SGHRS, CDR2 YFSETQ. The CDR3 spans 15 residues. V dropped 4 bases and J dropped 0; count of bases not matched to a gene: 2. The CDR3 DNA is TGCGCCAGCAGCCTACAGGGGGCTAGCAATCAGCCCCAGCATTTT. It encodes CASSLQGASNQPQHF.

The CDR3 sequence is CASSQDGGGGVKYGYTF. CDR3 nucleotide sequence: TGCGCCAGCAGCCAAGATGGCGGGGGCGGGGTAAAATATGGCTACACCTTC. J is TRBJ1-2 and V is TRBV4-3, with D maybe TRBD1 (6 bases). CDR1 is LGHNA, CDR2 YSLEER, per germline. The V end lost 0 bases, the J end lost 5 bases, and 19 bases lay between the germline ends. This CDR3 is 17 amino acids long.

This chain connects TRBV28 to TRBJ1-2; D ambiguous. The germline V and J ends were trimmed by 2 bases and 8 bases, with 12 bases remaining between them. The V gene's germline CDR1 is MDHEN and CDR2 SYDVKM. CDR3 size: 13 residues. The DNA of the CDR3 is TGTGCCAGCAGTTTAGGCGCCTTGATGGGCTACACCTTC. Residues: CASSLGALMGYTF.

The gene calls are TRBV19 and TRBJ2-7; 9 bases map to TRBD2. V was clipped by 2 bases and J by 6 bases; unmatched bases: 8. This CDR3 has 15 residues. CDR1 LNHDA and CDR2 SQIVND come from the germline V gene (reference sequence). The DNA of the CDR3 is TGTGCCAGTAGTATATCCGGGACTAGCCCCAGCGAGCAGTACTTC. Translation: CASSISGTSPSEQYF.